The 19 T cell receptor beta chains below come from one sample, sequenced in a study of T-cell reconstitution after alpha-beta-depleted transplantation in children (dated by TCRdb to the mid-2010s). Library preparation was by PCR. The sequencer was an Illumina HiSeq 2500. TCR library preparation used molecular barcoding, with unique molecular identifiers applied to normalize quantification of the TCRbeta repertoire. TCRdb reran the public reads through fastp at Q25 and MiXCR, keeping productive beta chains. Identical CDR3 protein sequences are pooled into one entry, listed with their most common genes and DNA. This sample lists some 80,000 distinct CDR3 sequences; around 18% were detected once. The ten largest clonotypes hold about half of the sample. What the treatment or condition label conveys for this sample: allogeneic hematopoietic cell transplantation with graft depleted of TCRalphabeta T cells and CD19 B cells.

Sequenced here: PBMCs, mostly from graft donor cells, sampled 360 days after TCRalphabeta/CD19-depleted stem cell transplant. Receptor source: a male patient aged 2-15 years who had a stem cell transplant for acute lymphoblastic leukemia, so the T cells may come from the graft donor.

This clonotype was detected only a few times. V is TRBV13 and J is TRBJ2-3; no firm D call. V was shortened by 5 bases and J by 2 bases, with 11 bases between the two germline ends. Germline V gives CDR1 PRHDT, CDR2 FYEKMQ (reference sequence). There are 14 residues in the CDR3. The CDR3 nucleotides read TGTGCCAGCAGCCCCCACCCATTCACAGATACGCAGTATTTT. It translates to CASSPHPFTDTQYF.

This rearrangement joins TRBV15 to TRBJ2-7; the D gene is possibly TRBD2 (6 bases). CDR1 is LNHNV and CDR2 is YYDKDF in the germline V gene (reference sequence). The CDR3 covers 15 residues. The ends were cut back, 0 bases at V and 4 bases at J, with 13 bases in the middle. As DNA, the CDR3 is TGTGCCACCAGCAGAGATCGGGGGTCCCCTTACGAGCAGTACTTC. This codes for CATSRDRGSPYEQYF.

This clonotype occurred many times. The chain recombines TRBV10-3 with TRBJ2-7; 7 bases fit TRBD2. From germline, CDR1 is ENHRY and CDR2 SYGVKD. The CDR3 extends over 14 amino acids. Trimming removed 4 bases from V and 3 bases from J; junction bases left unmatched: 6. The CDR3 DNA follows: TGTGCCATCAGTGTGGGGCGGGAGATCTACGAGCAGTACTTC. Amino acid sequence: CAISVGREIYEQYF.

Only a few counts were recorded for this clonotype. The gene calls are TRBV6-1 and TRBJ1-6; 7 bases fit TRBD1. J lost 9 bases, V lost 3 bases, and 2 bases had no gene match. The CDR3 consists of 13 residues. The germline CDR1 and CDR2 sequences are MNHNS and SASEGT. CDR3 in DNA: TGTGCCAGCAGTGAGACAGGGCCTTCACCCCTCCACTTT. It specifies CASSETGPSPLHF.

This clonotype was counted between two and nine times. The J gene is TRBJ1-3, the V gene TRBV4-2; D ambiguous. There are 12 residues in the CDR3. The germline V and J ends were trimmed by 1 base and 3 bases, with 1 base remaining between them. The germline gives CDR1 LGHNA, CDR2 YNFKEQ. CDR3 amino acids: CASSQVGNTIYF. CDR3 in DNA: TGTGCCAGCAGCCAAGTTGGAAACACCATATATTTT.

The chain combines TRBV28 with TRBJ2-1; D is perhaps TRBD2 (6 bases). The germline CDR1 and CDR2 sequences are MDHEN and SYDVKM. The CDR3 is 14 residues long. The germline V and J ends were trimmed by 3 bases and 15 bases, with 21 bases remaining between them. The CDR3 loop reads CASSFVSGGALGFF. The CDR3 DNA reads as TGTGCCAGCAGTTTTGTAAGCGGAGGGGCCCTTGGGTTCTTC.

This clonotype came up a few times. V usage is TRBV12-3 or TRBV12-4 and J usage is TRBJ2-1; 12 bases are a match to TRBD2. This CDR3 is 15 amino acids long. The junction had 6 bases not matched to a gene; V was cut back by 3 bases and J by 9 bases. CDR3 loop: CASSFGLAGNLEQFF. CDR3 in DNA: TGTGCCAGCAGTTTTGGACTAGCGGGAAATCTTGAGCAGTTCTTC.

In its sample, this clonotype was seen many times. The rearrangement links TRBV5-1 to TRBJ2-3; maybe TRBD1 (6 bases). The CDR3 length is 15 residues. V was clipped by 5 bases and J by 4 bases, with 17 bases between them. CDR1 and CDR2 from the germline V gene are SGHRS and YFSETQ. CDR3 region: CASRFGQPSADTQYF. CDR3 DNA sequence: TGCGCCAGCAGGTTTGGACAGCCGAGCGCAGATACGCAGTATTTT.

Many counts were recorded for this clonotype. V and J are TRBV4-1 and TRBJ2-3; D is possibly TRBD2 (5 bases). V lost 1 base, J lost 0 bases, and 11 bases lay in between. Germline CDR1 MGHRA, CDR2 YSYEKL. This CDR3 is built from 16 residues. The CDR3 DNA sequence: TGCGCCAGCAGCCAAGGAGGGCGAAAGAGCACAGATACGCAGTATTTT. It yields the protein CASSQGGRKSTDTQYF.

The sample holds many counts of this clonotype. The chain carries TRBV9 and TRBJ2-7, with TRBD1 matching 7 bases. V lost 0 bases to trimming and J lost 0 bases; unmatched junction nucleotides: 0. Germline CDR1 and CDR2: SGDLS and YYNGEE. The CDR3 has 14 amino acids. CDR3 sequence: CASSVGDSSYEQYF. Here the CDR3 DNA reads TGTGCCAGCAGCGTAGGGGACAGCTCCTACGAGCAGTACTTC.

In its sample, this clonotype was seen many times. J is TRBJ1-5 and V is TRBV7-6, with 7 positions matching TRBD1. The germline V gene has CDR1 SGHVS and CDR2 FNYEAQ. This CDR3 comprises 15 residues. The junction had 4 bases not matched to a gene; V was cut back by 1 base and J by 4 bases. CDR3 residues: CASSLVQGGNQPQHF. For the CDR3, the DNA is TGTGCCAGCAGCTTAGTCCAGGGGGGTAATCAGCCCCAGCATTTT.

The rearrangement joins TRBV12-3 or TRBV12-4 to TRBJ2-7, with 8 nucleotides matching TRBD1. This CDR3 region has 14 residues. V lost 6 bases, J lost 4 bases, and 8 bases stayed unmatched. CDR3 region: CASRPRDRRYEQYF. CDR3 in DNA: TGTGCCAGCAGGCCCCGGGACAGGCGATACGAGCAGTACTTC.

This clonotype has more than one count but fewer than ten. The rearrangement joins TRBV5-1 to TRBJ2-7; TRBD2 aligns across 8 bases. V lost 3 bases to trimming and J lost 3 bases; unmatched junction nucleotides: 5. Germline CDR1 SGHRS, CDR2 YFSETQ. The CDR3 contains 14 residues. The DNA for the CDR3 is TGCGCCAGCAGCTCGGGACTAGGTAACTACGAGCAGTACTTC. Translation gives CASSSGLGNYEQYF.

This clonotype came up once. The chain uses TRBV12-3 or TRBV12-4 and TRBJ2-2, with TRBD2 matching over 7 bases. The CDR3 has 17 amino acids. With V trimmed by 1 base and J by 0 bases, 5 bases remained unmatched. CDR3 DNA sequence: TGTGCCAGCAGTTTAGGGTTGGGGGGGTCGAACACCGGGGAGCTGTTTTTT. It encodes CASSLGLGGSNTGELFF.

The chain links TRBV20-1 to TRBJ2-7; D is perhaps TRBD2 (6 bases). The CDR3 totals 15 residues. V was shortened by 0 bases and J by 5 bases, with 17 bases between the two germline ends. Germline CDR1 is DFQATT and CDR2 is SNEGSKA (reference sequence). CDR3 region: CSARDRRDSYHEQYF. In nucleotides, the CDR3 is TGCAGTGCTAGAGATAGGCGGGACTCGTACCACGAGCAGTACTTC.

Ten or more counts support this clonotype. V is TRBV5-1 and J is TRBJ2-3, with 10 bases that match TRBD2. The V gene's germline CDR1 is SGHRS and CDR2 YFSETQ. V was clipped by 3 bases and J by 0 bases; unmatched bases: 4. The CDR3 has 16 amino acids. The CDR3 loop reads CASSSSGRGSTDTQYF. In DNA, the CDR3 is TGCGCCAGCAGCTCTAGCGGGAGAGGGAGCACAGATACGCAGTATTTT.

This clonotype has ten or more counts. The chain has TRBV5-1 and TRBJ2-1; D uncertain. CDR1 SGHRS and CDR2 YFSETQ come from the germline V gene. This CDR3 spans 14 amino acids. The V end was cut by 0 bases, the J end by 12 bases, with 16 bases between. The CDR3 region has the DNA TGCGCCAGCAGCTTGGGCACTATAATGGTGGGGCAGTTCTTC. This gives the protein CASSLGTIMVGQFF.

Many counts were recorded for this clonotype. The chain's CDR3 is CASSLSSGGNTGELFF. CDR3 coding DNA: TGTGCCAGCAGCTTAAGTAGCGGGGGTAACACCGGGGAGCTGTTTTTT. The gene calls are TRBV7-9 and TRBJ2-2; 9 nucleotides match TRBD2. The V gene end was trimmed by 2 bases and the J gene end by 2 bases; junction bases not matched to a gene: 3. Germline loops: CDR1 SEHNR, CDR2 FQNEAQ (reference sequence). There are 16 residues in the CDR3.

The chain employs TRBV20-1 and TRBJ2-3, with TRBD2 matching over 9 bases. The V segment lost 3 bases and the J segment 0 bases; nucleotides outside the gene matches: 22. CDR1 and CDR2 (germline): DFQATT, SNEGSKA (reference sequence). The CDR3 extends over 21 amino acids. CDR3 nucleotide sequence: TGCAGTGCTAGTCGAGAAGGGCTAGCGGGAACACACGGGCCTAGCACAGATACGCAGTATTTT. Its translation: CSASREGLAGTHGPSTDTQYF.